These T cell receptor beta chains were read from a single sample in a study of Graves' ophthalmopathy and Graves' hyperthyroidism. TCRdb processed the multiplex PCR reads anew with MiXCR; each CDR3 protein has one entry. This table holds about 740,000 distinct CDR3 sequences, roughly 40% found once. The sequenced sample consisted of peripheral blood. Receptor source: an adult man with Graves' ophthalmopathy. Both conserved end residues are part of each CDR3. The D gene is left open where the match is weak. Not every row has a clone size; where given, it reads once, few, many or a size class.

V,J,size,D,DNA,CDR3
TRBV7-2,TRBJ2-2,.,.,TGTGCCAGCAGAAGCGCAACGAACACCGGGGAGCTGTTTTTT,CASRSATNTGELFF
TRBV7-9,TRBJ1-2,many,.,TGTGCCAGCAGCTCCTTTAGACGGGATGTTGGCTACACCTTC,CASSSFRRDVGYTF
TRBV7-2,TRBJ2-5,few,.,TGTGCCAGCAGCCCGGACGGTCGGACACAAGAGACCCAGTACTTC,CASSPDGRTQETQYF
TRBV7-9,TRBJ2-5,many,.,TGTGCCAGCAGCTTAGAGTCTTCGGAGACCCAGTACTTC,CASSLESSETQYF
TRBV25-1,TRBJ2-5,once,TRBD1,TGTGCCAGCAGTGAAGAGGGGGCCAAAGAGACCCAGTACTTC,CASSEEGAKETQYF
TRBV27,TRBJ2-5,few,.,TGTGCCAGCAGTTTAGGGTGGCTCCAGGGGTCCCAGTACTTC,CASSLGWLQGSQYF
TRBV7-2,TRBJ1-6,.,.,TGTGCCAGCAGCCCAGTCAGTGGGAATTCACCCCTCCACTTT,CASSPVSGNSPLHF
TRBV2,TRBJ2-7,few,.,TGTGCCAGCATACGGGACACCAGGACCTACGAGCAGTACTTC,CASIRDTRTYEQYF
TRBV10-3,TRBJ2-5,.,.,TGTGCCATCAGTGGGGGGTACCAAGAGACCCAGTACTTC,CAISGGYQETQYF
TRBV2,TRBJ1-4,many,.,TGTGCCAGCAGTGAATCCCCCGGAGACCGAAAACTGTTTTTT,CASSESPGDRKLFF
TRBV29-1,TRBJ1-1,many,TRBD1,TGCAGCGGGTGGCAGGGGGAAACTGAAGCTTTCTTT,CSGWQGETEAFF
TRBV7-2,TRBJ2-7,.,.,TGTGCCAGCAGCTTAGCGTGGTCAAACTACGAGCAGTACTTC,CASSLAWSNYEQYF
TRBV20-1,TRBJ2-6,many,.,TGCAGTGCTCTTAGCGTGTCTGGGGCCAACGTCCTGACTTTC,CSALSVSGANVLTF
TRBV11-2,TRBJ1-5,many,TRBD1,TGTGCCAGCAGCGCTACAGGGGATCAGCCCCAGCATTTT,CASSATGDQPQHF
TRBV20-1,TRBJ2-5,.,TRBD2,TGCAGTGCTTACCTAGCGGTAGTCCAAGAGACCCAGTACTTC,CSAYLAVVQETQYF
TRBV10-3,TRBJ2-7,.,TRBD2,TGTGCCATCAGTGCCCATTCCCCCCGCGGGAGGGTTTCCTACGAGCAGTACTTC,CAISAHSPRGRVSYEQYF
TRBV7-9,TRBJ1-6,many,TRBD1,TGTGCCAGCAGCGTAGACAGGGGGAGTCGAACCCTCCACTTT,CASSVDRGSRTLHF
TRBV9,TRBJ1-1,.,TRBD1,TGTGCCAGCAGCGTAGAGGACAGGGTAAACATGAACACTGAAGCTTTCTTT,CASSVEDRVNMNTEAFF
TRBV20-1,TRBJ2-5,few,TRBD2,TGCAGTGCTGTTCGGACTAGCGGGAGGGCCATGGAGACCCAGTACTTC,CSAVRTSGRAMETQYF
TRBV10-3,TRBJ2-2,.,.,TGTGCCATCAGTGCCGGGACCGACGGAGCCGGGGAGCTGTTTTTT,CAISAGTDGAGELFF
TRBV12-3/TRBV12-4,TRBJ1-4,many,TRBD1,TGTGCCAGCAGTCCAAACAGGGGGCTTGTGGAACTGTTTTTT,CASSPNRGLVELFF
TRBV20-1,TRBJ1-2,.,.,TGCAGTGCTAGAGGCGGGGGACGGGGCTACACCTTC,CSARGGGRGYTF
TRBV9,TRBJ2-5,.,TRBD1,TGTGCCAGCAGCGTAGGGGACAGGGTTGAGACCCAGTACTTC,CASSVGDRVETQYF
TRBV10-2,TRBJ1-4,many,.,TGCGCCAGCAGTGCCCCCGGAACGGTAAATGAAAAACTGTTTTTT,CASSAPGTVNEKLFF
TRBV9,TRBJ1-3,.,.,TGTGCCAGCAGCTCCGGGGGGGGGTACGGTGGAAACACCATATATTTT,CASSSGGGYGGNTIYF
TRBV29-1,TRBJ1-5,many,TRBD1,TGCAGCGTTGGCGACAGGGGAGACAATCAGCCCCAGCATTTT,CSVGDRGDNQPQHF
TRBV29-1,TRBJ2-3,.,.,TGCAGCGTTGAAAGGCAGGCAGATACGCAGTATTTT,CSVERQADTQYF